This TCR beta chain is from a study of shared clonotypes between healthy human individuals. Findings of the study overall: Sampling used blood alone; tissue repertoires probably differ.

This CDR3 comprises 13 residues. V shed 5 bases and J shed 6 bases, with 14 bases lying between them. Germline V lookup: CDR1 SNHLY, CDR2 FYNNEI. Profiling relied on immunoSEQ multiplex PCR, and the TCRdb table lists in-frame clones only, not all of them. The sample holds roughly 2.2 million clones, about 92% seen once. In the case of this clone: Antigen specificity is unknown.

The sample consisted of naive CD4+ T cells from PBMCs. The subset was: CD45RA+ positively selected. The V gene is TRBV2, the J gene TRBJ2-7; tentatively, D is TRBD2 (6 bases). The TCR sequence derives from a man aged 18 to 30 in good health. Some clones in this sample may be carry-over from other donors' samples. CDR3 sequence: CASSSGGSSEQYF. The CDR3 region has the DNA TGTGCCAGCAGTTCCGGGGGTAGCTCCGAGCAGTACTTC.